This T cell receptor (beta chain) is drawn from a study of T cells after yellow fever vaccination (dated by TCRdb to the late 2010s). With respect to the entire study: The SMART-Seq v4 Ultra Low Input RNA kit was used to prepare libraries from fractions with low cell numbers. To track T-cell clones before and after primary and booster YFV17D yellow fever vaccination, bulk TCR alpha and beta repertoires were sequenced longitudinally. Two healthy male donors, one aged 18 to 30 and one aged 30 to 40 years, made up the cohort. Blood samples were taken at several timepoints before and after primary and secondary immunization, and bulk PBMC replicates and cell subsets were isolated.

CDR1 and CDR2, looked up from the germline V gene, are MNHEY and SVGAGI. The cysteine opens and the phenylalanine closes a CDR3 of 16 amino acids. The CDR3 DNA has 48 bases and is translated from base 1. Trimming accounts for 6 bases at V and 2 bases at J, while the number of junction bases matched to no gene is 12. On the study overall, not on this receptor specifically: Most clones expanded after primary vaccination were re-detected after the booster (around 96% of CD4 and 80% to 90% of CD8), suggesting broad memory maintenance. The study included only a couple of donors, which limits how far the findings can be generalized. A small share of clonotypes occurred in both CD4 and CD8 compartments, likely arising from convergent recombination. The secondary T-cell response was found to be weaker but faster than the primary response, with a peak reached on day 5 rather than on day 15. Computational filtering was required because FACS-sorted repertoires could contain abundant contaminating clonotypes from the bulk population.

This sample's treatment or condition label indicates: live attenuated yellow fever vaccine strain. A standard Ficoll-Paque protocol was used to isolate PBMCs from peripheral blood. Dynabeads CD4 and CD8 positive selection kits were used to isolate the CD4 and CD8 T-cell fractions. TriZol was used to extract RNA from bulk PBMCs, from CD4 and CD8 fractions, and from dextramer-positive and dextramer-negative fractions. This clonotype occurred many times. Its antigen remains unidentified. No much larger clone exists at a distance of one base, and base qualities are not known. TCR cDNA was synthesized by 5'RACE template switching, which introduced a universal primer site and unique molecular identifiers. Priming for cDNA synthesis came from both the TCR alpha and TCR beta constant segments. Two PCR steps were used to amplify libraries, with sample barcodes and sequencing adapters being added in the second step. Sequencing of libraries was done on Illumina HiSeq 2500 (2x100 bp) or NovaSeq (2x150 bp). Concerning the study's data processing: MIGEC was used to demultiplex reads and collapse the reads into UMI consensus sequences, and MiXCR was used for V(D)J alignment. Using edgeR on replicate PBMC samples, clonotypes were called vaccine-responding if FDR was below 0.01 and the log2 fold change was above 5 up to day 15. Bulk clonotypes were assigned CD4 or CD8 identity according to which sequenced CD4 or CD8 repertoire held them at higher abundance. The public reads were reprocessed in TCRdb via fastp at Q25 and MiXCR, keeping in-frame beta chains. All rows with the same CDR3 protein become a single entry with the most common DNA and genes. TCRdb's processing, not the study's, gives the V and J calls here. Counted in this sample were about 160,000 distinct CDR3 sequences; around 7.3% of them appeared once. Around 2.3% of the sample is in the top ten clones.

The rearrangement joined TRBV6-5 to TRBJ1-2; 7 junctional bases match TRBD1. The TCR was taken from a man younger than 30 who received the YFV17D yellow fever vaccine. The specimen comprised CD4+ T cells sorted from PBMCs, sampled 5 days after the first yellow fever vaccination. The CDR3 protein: CASSTRPGQLNYGYTF. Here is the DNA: TGTGCCAGCAGCACGAGACCGGGACAGCTAAACTATGGCTACACCTTC.